This TCR beta chain comes out of a study of blood T cell repertoires in COVID-19. Study summary: T cells, B-cell-depleted T cells, or PBMCs provided the cDNA or gDNA that served as material.

Clones were read by immunoSEQ multiplex PCR, and TCRdb kept only the in-frame ones, dropping some. The sample holds about 250,000 clones, more than 60% seen once. This CDR3 contains 15 residues. CDR1 is MDHEN, CDR2 SYDVKM, per germline. With 5 bases clipped from V and 8 bases from J, the junction kept 11 bases outside the gene matches. The TCR was taken from a woman aged 40 to 55 with active or convalescent COVID-19. The sequenced material came from peripheral blood. V usage is TRBV28 and J usage is TRBJ1-4, with TRBD1 identical over 7 bases. This CDR3 is CASSQTGTVQEKLFF. For the CDR3, the DNA is TGTGCCAGCAGTCAAACCGGGACAGTCCAAGAAAAACTGTTTTTT.